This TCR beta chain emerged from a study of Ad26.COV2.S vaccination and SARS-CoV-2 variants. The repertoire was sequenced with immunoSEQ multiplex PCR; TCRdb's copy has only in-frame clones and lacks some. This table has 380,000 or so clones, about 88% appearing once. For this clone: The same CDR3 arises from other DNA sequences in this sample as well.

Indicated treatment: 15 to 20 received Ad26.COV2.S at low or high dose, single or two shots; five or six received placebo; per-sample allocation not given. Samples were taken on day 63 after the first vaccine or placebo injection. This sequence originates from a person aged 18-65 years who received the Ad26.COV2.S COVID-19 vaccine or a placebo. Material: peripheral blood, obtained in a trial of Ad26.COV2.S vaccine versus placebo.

CDR3 sequence reads: CASSFQGGSGNTIYF. CDR3 DNA sequence: TGTGCCAGCAGTTTTCAGGGGGGGTCTGGAAACACCATATATTTT. The chain joins TRBV28 to TRBJ1-3; TRBD1 matches at 7 bases. The CDR3 spans 15 residues. J lost 1 base, V lost 3 bases, and 3 bases had no gene match. The germline CDR1 and CDR2 sequences are MDHEN and SYDVKM.